The 8 T cell receptor beta chains below all came from one sample that was sequenced in a study of cytomegalovirus exposure and HLA in healthy donors. Amplification used 60 Vbeta primers and 13 Jbeta primers. This table comes from immunoSEQ multiplex PCR, and its TCRdb copy is limited to in-frame clones, with some not included. The table has just over 150,000 clones, roughly 82% seen once. Sequenced input: PBMCs. The receptor set was obtained from a woman in her forties or fifties in good health and CMV-seropositive.

The genes are TRBV5-6 and TRBJ2-7; 7 bases line up with TRBD2. The CDR3 extends over 14 amino acids. Germline CDR1 is SGHDT and CDR2 is YYEEEE. The J segment lost 5 bases and the V segment lost 2 bases, leaving 7 bases of the junction unmatched. DNA for the CDR3: TGTGCCAGCAGCTTATGGGGACTAAGGGACGAGCAGTACTTC. Protein sequence: CASSLWGLRDEQYF.

V is TRBV2 and J is TRBJ2-7; possibly TRBD1 for D (5 bases). The CDR3 sequence is 12 residues long. Trimming shortened V by 6 bases and J by 5 bases, and 11 bases separated the two germline ends. CDR1 and CDR2 (germline): SNHLY, FYNNEI. CDR3 nucleotide sequence: TGTGCCAGCAGCGGCCAGGGCCACGAGCAGTACTTC. Its translation: CASSGQGHEQYF.

J is TRBJ2-7 and V is TRBV9, with TRBD1 matching over 10 bases. Germline V CDR1 and CDR2: SGDLS, YYNGEE. This CDR3 is 14 amino acids long. With V trimmed by 3 bases and J by 4 bases, 4 bases remained unmatched. CDR3 nucleotides: TGTGCCAGCAGCGGAGGACAGGGGGTATACGAGCAGTACTTC. It specifies CASSGGQGVYEQYF. Complete variable domain (other parts from reference TRBV9 and TRBJ2-7): DSGVTQTPKHLITATGQRVTLRCSPRSGDLSVYWYQQSLDQGLQFLIQYYNGEERAKGNILERFSAQQFPDLHSELNLSSLELGDSALYFCASSGGQGVYEQYFGPGTRLTVT.

This clone has a handful of counts. J is TRBJ1-1 and V is TRBV6-5, with TRBD1 identical over 7 bases. Germline-derived CDR1 and CDR2 are MNHEY and SVGAGI. V lost 1 base to trimming and J lost 5 bases; unmatched junction nucleotides: 4. The CDR3 runs 14 residues. CDR3 sequence reads: CASSYFRGKTEAFF. CDR3 sequence (DNA): TGTGCCAGCAGTTACTTCAGGGGGAAAACTGAAGCTTTCTTT.

The genes are TRBV29-1 and TRBJ1-2; no clear D. The ends were cut back, 0 bases at V and 8 bases at J, with 19 bases in the middle. The germline V gene has CDR1 SQVTM and CDR2 ANQGSEA. The CDR3 covers 15 residues. In DNA, the CDR3 is TGCAGCGTTGAAGATCTCGACACTCGAAATGGAGGCTACACCTTC. Translated: CSVEDLDTRNGGYTF. The full variable domain, rest sourced from reference TRBV29-1 and TRBJ1-2, is SAVISQKPSRDICQRGTSLTIQCQVDSQVTMMFWYRQQPGQSLTLIATANQGSEATYESGFVIDKFPISRPNLTFSTLTVSNMSPEDSSIYLCSVEDLDTRNGGYTFGSGTRLTVV.

This rearrangement joins TRBV6-5 to TRBJ1-6, with D maybe TRBD1 (6 bases). There are 15 residues in the CDR3. CDR1 is MNHEY, CDR2 SVGAGI, per germline. V lost 2 bases, J lost 8 bases, and 13 bases lay in between. The CDR3 DNA reads TGTGCCAGCAGTTACGGGGGGGCAGGTGATTCACCCCTCCACTTT. This encodes CASSYGGAGDSPLHF.

On this clone itself: The sample contains more than one DNA sequence encoding this CDR3. The V call is TRBV6-5, the J call TRBJ1-6; D might be TRBD1 (6 bases). The CDR3 covers 13 residues. Germline assignment: CDR1 MNHEY and CDR2 SVGAGI. V gave up 5 bases and J gave up 6 bases, with 8 bases separating them. CDR3 nucleotide sequence: TGTGCCAGCAGTCGACAGGCTAATTCACCCCTCCACTTT. As protein: CASSRQANSPLHF.

The CDR3 loop reads CATNPATGDEQYF. The CDR3 DNA sequence: TGCGCCACCAACCCCGCGACAGGCGACGAGCAGTACTTC. The rearrangement uses TRBV10-2 and TRBJ2-7; D might be TRBD1 (6 bases). V was cut by 10 bases and J by 5 bases, with 18 bases left in between. The CDR3 runs 13 residues. CDR1 and CDR2 (germline): WSHSY, SAAADI.